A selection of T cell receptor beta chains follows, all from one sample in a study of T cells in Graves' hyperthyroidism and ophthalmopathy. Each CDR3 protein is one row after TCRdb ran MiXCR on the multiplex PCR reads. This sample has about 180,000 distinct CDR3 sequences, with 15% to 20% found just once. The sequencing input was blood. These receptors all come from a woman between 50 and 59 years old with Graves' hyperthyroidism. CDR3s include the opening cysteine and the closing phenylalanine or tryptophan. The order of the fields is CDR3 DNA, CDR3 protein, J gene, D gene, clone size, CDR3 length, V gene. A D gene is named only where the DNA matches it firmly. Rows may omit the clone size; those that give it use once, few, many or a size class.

DNA: TGTGCCAGCAGTTTAGTCCGACGGATCTTT
CDR3: CASSLVRRIF
J: TRBJ1-1
D: NA
size: NA
length: 10
V: TRBV27

DNA: TGTGCCAGCAGTCACCTCCGGTGGGATCAGCCCCAGCATTTT
CDR3: CASSHLRWDQPQHF
J: TRBJ1-5
D: NA
size: many
length: 14
V: TRBV6-2/TRBV6-3

DNA: TGTGCCAGCAGGACAGGAGGAGGCCCCGGGGAGCTGTTTTTT
CDR3: CASRTGGGPGELFF
J: TRBJ2-2
D: NA
size: many
length: 14
V: TRBV9

DNA: TGCAGTGCTCCCGGGGGGGGAATGAACACTGAAGCTTTCTTT
CDR3: CSAPGGGMNTEAFF
J: TRBJ1-1
D: NA
size: many
length: 14
V: TRBV20-1

DNA: TGTGTCAGCAGCCACCAGGACGACACAGATACGCAGTATTTT
CDR3: CVSSHQDDTDTQYF
J: TRBJ2-3
D: NA
size: NA
length: 14
V: TRBV11-2

DNA: TGTGCCAGCAGCGACGGGGGGCACACTGAAGCTTTCTTT
CDR3: CASSDGGHTEAFF
J: TRBJ1-1
D: NA
size: many
length: 13
V: TRBV7-9

DNA: TGTGCCAGCTCACGACTAGCGGGGGAGGAGACCCAGTACTTC
CDR3: CASSRLAGEETQYF
J: TRBJ2-5
D: TRBD2
size: many
length: 14
V: TRBV18

DNA: TGTGCCAGCAGCTCACAGGGGGCAAATTCACCCCTCCACTTT
CDR3: CASSSQGANSPLHF
J: TRBJ1-6
D: TRBD1
size: many
length: 14
V: TRBV7-2

DNA: TGTGCCAGCAGTAGTTCGGGGCTTCAGTCTGGGGCCAACGTCCTGACTTTC
CDR3: CASSSSGLQSGANVLTF
J: TRBJ2-6
D: NA
size: NA
length: 17
V: TRBV6-2/TRBV6-3

DNA: TGCAGTGCTCCGAGGTGGTACGAGCAGTACTTC
CDR3: CSAPRWYEQYF
J: TRBJ2-7
D: NA
size: many
length: 11
V: TRBV20-1

DNA: TGTGCCAGCAGCACCCGACGGGATGGGAGCAATCAGCCCCAGCATTTT
CDR3: CASSTRRDGSNQPQHF
J: TRBJ1-5
D: NA
size: many
length: 16
V: TRBV13

DNA: TGTGCCAGTAGCAGCCGTCGGTCTGGGGCCAACGTCCTGACTTTC
CDR3: CASSSRRSGANVLTF
J: TRBJ2-6
D: NA
size: many
length: 15
V: TRBV19

DNA: TGTGCCAGCTCCCGGCCGGGACCCCGGAGCACCGGGGAGCTGTTTTTT
CDR3: CASSRPGPRSTGELFF
J: TRBJ2-2
D: NA
size: NA
length: 16
V: TRBV7-2

DNA: TGTGCCAGCAGCACCCGGGACAGGATGGAACCTAGCACAGATGCGCAGTATTTT
CDR3: CASSTRDRMEPSTDAQYF
J: TRBJ2-3
D: TRBD1
size: NA
length: 18
V: TRBV7-2

DNA: TGTGCCAGCTCACCACTAGGGCTAGCGGGGTCCTCTTACAATGAGCAGTTCTTC
CDR3: CASSPLGLAGSSYNEQFF
J: TRBJ2-1
D: TRBD2
size: many
length: 18
V: TRBV18

DNA: TGTGCCAGCAGTTACTGGAGGACAGGGAGCTCCTACGAGCAGTACTTC
CDR3: CASSYWRTGSSYEQYF
J: TRBJ2-7
D: TRBD1
size: few
length: 16
V: TRBV6-2/TRBV6-3

DNA: TGTGCCAGCAGCTCGACGGGCTCCTATAATTCACCCCTCCACTTT
CDR3: CASSSTGSYNSPLHF
J: TRBJ1-6
D: NA
size: many
length: 15
V: TRBV27

DNA: TGTGCCAGCAGCTTCGGACTAGCGGGAGAGACCCAGTACTTC
CDR3: CASSFGLAGETQYF
J: TRBJ2-5
D: TRBD2
size: NA
length: 14
V: TRBV11-2

DNA: TGTGCCACCAGTGATCCCAGGGCGGGACCGGGCAATCAGCCCCAGCATTTT
CDR3: CATSDPRAGPGNQPQHF
J: TRBJ1-5
D: NA
size: many
length: 17
V: TRBV24-1

DNA: TGTGCCAGCAGCCAGTTACTAGCGGGGGACCCAAGAGTCACAGATACGCAGTATTTT
CDR3: CASSQLLAGDPRVTDTQYF
J: TRBJ2-3
D: TRBD2
size: NA
length: 19
V: TRBV7-3

DNA: TGTGCCAGCAGCCTCGGACCGCCAGAGACCCAGTACTTC
CDR3: CASSLGPPETQYF
J: TRBJ2-5
D: NA
size: NA
length: 13
V: TRBV7-9

DNA: TGTGCCAGCAGCTTGCGTGGACACCTCACCGGGGAGCTGTTTTTT
CDR3: CASSLRGHLTGELFF
J: TRBJ2-2
D: NA
size: many
length: 15
V: TRBV5-6

DNA: TGCAGTGCTCGCGCAGGGGCCGGACCCAACACTGAAGCTTTCTTT
CDR3: CSARAGAGPNTEAFF
J: TRBJ1-1
D: NA
size: many
length: 15
V: TRBV20-1

DNA: TGTGCCAGCTCACCTGGCCAGGGGAGGTATCAGCCCCAGCATTTT
CDR3: CASSPGQGRYQPQHF
J: TRBJ1-5
D: NA
size: few
length: 15
V: TRBV18

DNA: TGCGCCAGCACCTTGAGCGGGGGAGCCGAGGGTGAGCAGTTCTTC
CDR3: CASTLSGGAEGEQFF
J: TRBJ2-1
D: TRBD2
size: many
length: 15
V: TRBV4-1

DNA: TGCGCCAGCAGCCGCGGACAGGGGGATAACTATGGCTACACCTTC
CDR3: CASSRGQGDNYGYTF
J: TRBJ1-2
D: TRBD1
size: few
length: 15
V: TRBV4-1

DNA: TGTGCCATCAGTGACCCTCCGGGGGGGGCAGATACGCAGTATTTT
CDR3: CAISDPPGGADTQYF
J: TRBJ2-3
D: TRBD2
size: NA
length: 15
V: TRBV10-3

DNA: TGCAGTGCTAGCCGGGGGACAGGACCTAATCAGCCCCAGCATTTT
CDR3: CSASRGTGPNQPQHF
J: TRBJ1-5
D: TRBD1
size: many
length: 15
V: TRBV20-1

DNA: TGTGCCAGCAGCCCTGGGACAGGGCTCGCTGGCGGCTACACCTTC
CDR3: CASSPGTGLAGGYTF
J: TRBJ1-2
D: TRBD1
size: many
length: 15
V: TRBV7-2

DNA: TGTGCCAGCAGTGAAAACGGGGGTTGGGAAAAACTGTTTTTT
CDR3: CASSENGGWEKLFF
J: TRBJ1-4
D: NA
size: many
length: 14
V: TRBV2

DNA: TGTGCCTTGAGGGCAGGGGGCGTAGGGGAAAAACTGTTTTTT
CDR3: CALRAGGVGEKLFF
J: TRBJ1-4
D: TRBD1
size: few
length: 14
V: TRBV7-9

DNA: TGTGCCAGCAGCCCCGCGGGCGGCCAAGGGTGGACCCAGTACTTC
CDR3: CASSPAGGQGWTQYF
J: TRBJ2-5
D: NA
size: many
length: 15
V: TRBV7-2

DNA: TGTGCCAGCTCTGTAGCGCAGTTTCAGCCCCAGCATTTT
CDR3: CASSVAQFQPQHF
J: TRBJ1-5
D: NA
size: many
length: 13
V: TRBV27

DNA: TGTGCCAGCAGTGAAGCCAGGGTAAACACTGAAGCTTTCTTT
CDR3: CASSEARVNTEAFF
J: TRBJ1-1
D: NA
size: many
length: 14
V: TRBV6-1

DNA: TGTGCCAGCAGTAACAGGGGTCGAGGGAGCATGAACACTGAAGCTTTCTTT
CDR3: CASSNRGRGSMNTEAFF
J: TRBJ1-1
D: TRBD1
size: many
length: 17
V: TRBV6-1

DNA: TGTGCCAGCAGTTCCGAGGGGGCAGGCCTTAATGAAAAACTGTTTTTT
CDR3: CASSSEGAGLNEKLFF
J: TRBJ1-4
D: TRBD1
size: many
length: 16
V: TRBV7-8

DNA: TGTGCCAGCAGGGCTCCCAAGATCTCTGGAAACACCATATATTTT
CDR3: CASRAPKISGNTIYF
J: TRBJ1-3
D: NA
size: many
length: 15
V: TRBV28

DNA: TGTGCCAGCAGTTCGGGACAGAGACCCTACAATGAGCAGTTCTTC
CDR3: CASSSGQRPYNEQFF
J: TRBJ2-1
D: TRBD1
size: many
length: 15
V: TRBV6-1

DNA: TGCAGCGTTCTAGAGGGGATTTATCAGCCCCAGCATTTT
CDR3: CSVLEGIYQPQHF
J: TRBJ1-5
D: NA
size: NA
length: 13
V: TRBV29-1

DNA: TGCAGTGCGGGAACAGGGTTAAATCAGCCCCAGCATTTT
CDR3: CSAGTGLNQPQHF
J: TRBJ1-5
D: NA
size: many
length: 13
V: TRBV20-1

DNA: TGCGCCAGCAGTGCGGGTAGTCACACCTACAATGAGCAGTTCTTC
CDR3: CASSAGSHTYNEQFF
J: TRBJ2-1
D: NA
size: NA
length: 15
V: TRBV10-2

DNA: TGTGCCAGTAGTGTTACGGAGGGTTTCGAGCAGTACTTC
CDR3: CASSVTEGFEQYF
J: TRBJ2-7
D: NA
size: many
length: 13
V: TRBV19

DNA: TGTGCCAGCAGTTCGTTCCCAGCCAACACTCAGTACACTGAAGCTTTCTTT
CDR3: CASSSFPANTQYTEAFF
J: TRBJ1-1
D: NA
size: many
length: 17
V: TRBV27

DNA: TGTGCCACCAGCTTTAGAAAGACCCAGTACTTC
CDR3: CATSFRKTQYF
J: TRBJ2-5
D: NA
size: many
length: 11
V: TRBV15

DNA: TGCAGTGCTAGAGGATACGAGCAGTACTTC
CDR3: CSARGYEQYF
J: TRBJ2-7
D: NA
size: NA
length: 10
V: TRBV20-1

DNA: TGTGCCAGCAGAATTGGGGACAGTGGGTCGGATACGCAGTATTTT
CDR3: CASRIGDSGSDTQYF
J: TRBJ2-3
D: TRBD1
size: NA
length: 15
V: TRBV12-3/TRBV12-4